This T cell receptor (beta chain) was obtained from a study of blood T cell repertoires in COVID-19. The overall study: Italy, Spain and the United States were the sources of the convalescent and acute COVID-19 samples. In each case, the material was cDNA or gDNA derived from T cells, B-cell-depleted T cells, or PBMCs.

Authors' processing steps: From reference gene primer amplification, estimates of nucleated cell counts were derived. Clones were sequenced by immunoSEQ multiplex PCR, and TCRdb holds only the in-frame ones, with some missing. That table furnishes V, J and clone size, whereas the DNA furnished D and trimming. Of some 13,000 clones listed, 85% to 90% were seen once; the top ten hold 2.5% to 3.5%. The CDR3 sequence is 15 residues long. Trimming left V 1 base short and J 8 bases short, with 13 bases between. The germline V gene encodes CDR1 KGHDR and CDR2 SFDVKD. J is TRBJ2-2 and V is TRBV24-1, with D perhaps matching TRBD1 (6 bases). The sequence came from a human donor in a cohort sampled during active COVID-19. The sample was peripheral blood. The CDR3: CATSDFTRGRGELFF. CDR3 coding DNA: TGTGCCACCAGTGATTTTACAAGGGGGAGAGGGGAGCTGTTTTTT.